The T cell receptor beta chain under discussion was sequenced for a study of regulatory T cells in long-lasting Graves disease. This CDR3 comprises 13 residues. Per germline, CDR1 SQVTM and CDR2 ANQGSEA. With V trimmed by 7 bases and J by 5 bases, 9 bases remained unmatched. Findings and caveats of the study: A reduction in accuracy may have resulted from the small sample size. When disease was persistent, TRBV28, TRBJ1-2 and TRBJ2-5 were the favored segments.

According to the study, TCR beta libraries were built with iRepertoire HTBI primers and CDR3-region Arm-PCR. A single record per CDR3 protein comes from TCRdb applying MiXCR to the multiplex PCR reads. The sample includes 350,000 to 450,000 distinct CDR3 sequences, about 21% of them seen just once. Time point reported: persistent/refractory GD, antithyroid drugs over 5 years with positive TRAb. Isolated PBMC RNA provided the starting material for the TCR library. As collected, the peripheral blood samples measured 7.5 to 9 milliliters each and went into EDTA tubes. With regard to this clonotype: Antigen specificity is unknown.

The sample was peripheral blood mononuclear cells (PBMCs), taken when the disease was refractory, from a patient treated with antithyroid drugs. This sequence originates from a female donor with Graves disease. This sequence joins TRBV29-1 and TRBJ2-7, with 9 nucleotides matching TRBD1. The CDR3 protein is CSAGQGIRNEQYF. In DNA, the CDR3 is TGCAGCGCCGGACAGGGGATAAGAAACGAGCAGTACTTC.